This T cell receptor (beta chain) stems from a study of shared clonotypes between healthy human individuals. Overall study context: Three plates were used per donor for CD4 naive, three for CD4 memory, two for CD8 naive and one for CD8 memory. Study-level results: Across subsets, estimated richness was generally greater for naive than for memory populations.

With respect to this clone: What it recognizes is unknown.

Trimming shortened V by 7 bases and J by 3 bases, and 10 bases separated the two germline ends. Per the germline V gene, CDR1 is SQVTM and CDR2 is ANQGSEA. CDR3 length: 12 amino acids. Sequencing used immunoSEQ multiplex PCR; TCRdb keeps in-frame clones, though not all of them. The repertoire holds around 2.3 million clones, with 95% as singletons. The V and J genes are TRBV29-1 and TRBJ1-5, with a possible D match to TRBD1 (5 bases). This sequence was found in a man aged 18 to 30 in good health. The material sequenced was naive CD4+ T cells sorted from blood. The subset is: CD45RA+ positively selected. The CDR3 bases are TGCAGCGCTGGGGGGAACAATCAGCCCCAGCATTTT. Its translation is CSAGGNNQPQHF.